These 22 T cell receptor beta chains originate from one sample sequenced in a study of Ad26.COV2.S vaccination and SARS-CoV-2 variants. The treatment here: roughly 19 received Ad26.COV2.S at low or high dose, single or two shots; roughly 5 received placebo; per-sample allocation not given. Sampling occurred on day 63 after the first vaccine or placebo injection. Produced via immunoSEQ multiplex PCR; TCRdb's table is partial and in-frame only. The sample lists 400,000 or so clones; roughly nine tenths were seen once. The specimen comprised peripheral blood, sampled in a trial of Ad26.COV2.S vaccine versus placebo. The origin of the receptors is a person aged 18 to 65 who received the Ad26.COV2.S COVID-19 vaccine or a placebo.

V and J are TRBV27 and TRBJ2-4; 12 bases are shared with TRBD2. Germline V lookup: CDR1 MNHEY, CDR2 SMNVEV (reference sequence). With V trimmed by 0 bases and J by 6 bases, 6 bases remained unmatched. This CDR3 spans 17 amino acids. The CDR3 DNA sequence: TGTGCCAGCAGTTTATCGACGGGACTAGCGGGTCGAAACATTCAGTACTTC. As protein: CASSLSTGLAGRNIQYF.

This clone was seen a single time. The chain joins TRBV5-6 to TRBJ1-6, with D possibly being TRBD1 (6 bases). The CDR3 runs to 15 residues. The V end was cut by 4 bases, the J end by 8 bases, with 16 bases between. Germline V lookup: CDR1 SGHDT, CDR2 YYEEEE. The CDR3: CASSHASGVDSPLHF. The CDR3 DNA sequence: TGTGCCAGCAGCCACGCCTCAGGGGTGGATTCACCCCTCCACTTT.

V is TRBV18 and J is TRBJ2-1; D gene uncertain. Trimming removed 10 bases at V and 0 bases at J, with 10 bases between. Germline assignment: CDR1 KGHSH and CDR2 LQKENI. There are 13 residues in the CDR3. The CDR3 is CANAPSSYNEQFF. The CDR3 nucleotides read TGTGCCAACGCTCCTAGCTCCTACAATGAGCAGTTCTTC.

The chain couples TRBV15 to TRBJ1-2; D ambiguous. CDR1 is LNHNV, CDR2 YYDKDF, per germline (reference sequence). The CDR3 runs to 12 residues. Trimming removed 1 base at V and 8 bases at J, with 8 bases between. This chain's CDR3 is CATSRVGLGYTF. For the CDR3, the DNA is TGTGCCACCAGCAGAGTTGGGCTAGGCTACACCTTC.

This rearrangement joins TRBV3-1 (or the pseudogene TRBV3-2) to TRBJ1-5; TRBD1 is a possible D gene (5 bases). V was pared by 4 bases and J by 3 bases, with 13 bases between. The CDR3 spans 15 residues. CDR1 and CDR2 (germline): LGHDT, YNNKEL (reference sequence). The chain's CDR3 is CASSLAGATNQPQHF. In nucleotides, the CDR3 is TGTGCCAGCAGCCTAGCCGGGGCAACCAATCAGCCCCAGCATTTT.

The chain has TRBV7-9 and TRBJ2-5; 9 bases line up with TRBD2. Germline V gene sequence: CDR1 SEHNR, CDR2 FQNEAQ (reference sequence). The CDR3 is 16 residues long. The junction had 10 bases not matched to a gene; V was cut back by 6 bases and J by 2 bases. The DNA of the CDR3 is TGTGCCAGCAGTTATACGCGGGGGGGAGGACAAGAGACCCAGTACTTC. Its translation: CASSYTRGGGQETQYF.

The V gene is TRBV6-5, the J gene TRBJ1-4; possibly TRBD1 for D (6 bases). The CDR3 covers 15 residues. Germline loops: CDR1 MNHEY, CDR2 SVGAGI. Trimming stripped 6 bases from V and 3 bases from J, with 14 bases between. The CDR3 nucleotides are TGTGCCAGCAGAACTTACAGGGTGCCTAATGAAAAACTGTTTTTT. This sequence encodes CASRTYRVPNEKLFF.

The chain recombines TRBV19 with TRBJ2-7; the D gene could be TRBD1 or TRBD2 (5 bases each). V shed 5 bases and J shed 0 bases, with 14 bases lying between them. Germline CDR1 and CDR2: LNHDA and SQIVND (reference sequence). This CDR3 comprises 15 residues. The CDR3 DNA follows: TGTGCCAGTAGTTCCACGGGACGGCACTCCTACGAGCAGTACTTC. Amino acid sequence: CASSSTGRHSYEQYF.

The gene calls are TRBV7-9 and TRBJ1-4; 7 bases agree with TRBD1. Germline assignment: CDR1 SEHNR and CDR2 FQNEAQ (reference sequence). The CDR3 has 19 residues. The J segment lost 10 bases and the V segment lost 0 bases, leaving 20 bases of the junction unmatched. This CDR3 reads CASSLAPGDSRGPEGKLFF. The CDR3 coding sequence is TGTGCCAGCAGCTTAGCCCCGGGGGACAGCAGGGGCCCCGAGGGAAAACTGTTTTTT. Supplemented by reference TRBV7-9 and TRBJ1-4, the full variable domain reads DTGVSQNPRHKITKRGQNVTFRCDPISEHNRLYWYRQTLGQGPEFLTYFQNEAQLEKSRLLSDRFSAERPKGSFSTLEIQRTEQGDSAMYLCASSLAPGDSRGPEGKLFFGSGTQLSVL.

The chain uses TRBV5-6 and TRBJ1-2, with D maybe TRBD1 (5 bases). Germline V gene data show CDR1 as SGHDT and CDR2 as YYEEEE. This CDR3 spans 15 amino acids. Trimming pared 7 bases from V and 3 bases from J, leaving 19 bases between. CDR3 in DNA: TGTGCCAGCTACGACGCCGGGGGAGGGTACTATGGCTACACCTTC. It codes for CASYDAGGGYYGYTF.

The rearrangement links TRBV2 to TRBJ1-3, with no clear D. CDR1 is SNHLY, CDR2 FYNNEI, per germline. Deletions cut 1 base from V and 0 bases from J, with 10 bases between. This CDR3 is built from 16 residues. The CDR3: CASSEVGHHSGNTIYF. DNA for the CDR3: TGTGCCAGCAGTGAAGTAGGTCACCACTCTGGAAACACCATATATTTT.

The DNA for the CDR3 is TGTGCCAGCAGCTTATTCTCTACTAGGATTTCGAGTGAGCAGTTCTTC. Translated: CASSLFSTRISSEQFF. The chain recombines TRBV7-9 with TRBJ2-1; D possibly corresponds to TRBD2 (5 bases). Per germline, CDR1 SEHNR and CDR2 FQNEAQ (reference sequence). The CDR3 has 16 amino acids. V was pared by 2 bases and J by 9 bases, with 20 bases between.

This clone showed up just once. The gene calls are TRBV6-5 and TRBJ2-5, with D possibly being TRBD1 (5 bases). The V gene's germline CDR1 is MNHEY and CDR2 SVGAGI. This CDR3 contains 13 residues. V dropped 6 bases and J dropped 4 bases, with 12 bases sitting between them. The CDR3 protein is CASRVAGLETQYF. CDR3 DNA sequence: TGTGCCAGCAGAGTGGCAGGGCTAGAGACCCAGTACTTC.

The V and J genes are TRBV19 and TRBJ1-2; 9 nucleotides match TRBD1. Unmatched junction bases numbered 6, after V lost 2 bases and J lost 2 bases. Germline CDR1 is LNHDA and CDR2 is SQIVND (reference sequence). The CDR3 has 16 residues. DNA of the CDR3: TGTGCCAGTAGTATATCATACAGGGGGCCCAACTATGGCTACACCTTC. Protein: CASSISYRGPNYGYTF.

The rearrangement uses TRBV20-1 and TRBJ2-3; D is unclear. From germline, CDR1 is DFQATT and CDR2 SNEGSKA (reference sequence). Trimming cost V 4 bases and J 6 bases, with 8 bases left between them. The CDR3 spans 11 residues. This CDR3 is CSANYLDTQYF. The CDR3 coding sequence is TGCAGTGCTAACTATTTGGATACGCAGTATTTT.

This sequence joins TRBV5-1 and TRBJ1-1; TRBD1 aligns across 7 bases. Germline V gives CDR1 SGHRS, CDR2 YFSETQ. The junction had 6 bases not matched to a gene; V was cut back by 0 bases and J by 1 base. The CDR3 extends over 16 amino acids. The CDR3 nucleotides read TGCGCCAGCAGCTTGGGGCGGCAGGGGGGGAACACTGAAGCTTTCTTT. Translated, it gives CASSLGRQGGNTEAFF.

This clone turned up a few times. The rearrangement links TRBV4-1 to TRBJ2-2, with 8 bases that match TRBD1. The CDR3 totals 17 residues. Germline assignment: CDR1 MGHRA and CDR2 YSYEKL. Losses at the gene ends were 4 bases for V and 1 base for J; bases not matched to a gene: 8. CDR3 sequence reads: CASSRRAGQGNTGELFF. DNA of the CDR3: TGCGCCAGCAGCCGCCGAGCTGGACAGGGGAACACCGGGGAGCTGTTTTTT.

Here the CDR3 DNA reads TGCGCCAGCAGCTTGAGCCGGCCCACTGAAGCTTTCTTT. Translated, it gives CASSLSRPTEAFF. The chain recombines TRBV5-1 with TRBJ1-1; D is unresolved. CDR3 length equals 13 residues. Trimming left V 1 base short and J 4 bases short, with 8 bases between. Germline CDR1 is SGHRS and CDR2 is YFSETQ. Looking up the rest from reference TRBV5-1 and TRBJ1-1 gives the full variable domain: KAGVTQTPRYLIKTRGQQVTLSCSPISGHRSVSWYQQTPGQGLQFLFEYFSETQRNKGNFPGRFSGRQFSNSRSEMNVSTLELGDSALYLCASSLSRPTEAFFGQGTRLTVV.

V usage is TRBV11-2 and J usage is TRBJ2-2; 7 nucleotides line up with TRBD2. Trimming took 0 bases from V and 7 from J; bases not matched to a gene: 8. The CDR3 runs to 16 residues. Germline V gene sequence: CDR1 SGHAT, CDR2 FQNNGV. The CDR3 sequence is CASSLDPASGLGELFF. DNA of the CDR3: TGTGCCAGCAGCTTAGATCCTGCTAGCGGCCTCGGGGAGCTGTTTTTT.

The chain is built from TRBV6-2 or TRBV6-3 and TRBJ2-7, with 8 bases aligning to TRBD2. Trimming cost V 1 base and J 3 bases; bases outside gene matches: 11. The CDR3 loop spans 17 amino acids. From germline, CDR1 is MNHEY and CDR2 SVGEGT. CDR3 residues: CASSYYPLGAGDYEQYF. DNA for the CDR3: TGTGCCAGCAGTTACTACCCCCTGGGAGCGGGGGACTACGAGCAGTACTTC.

The V call is TRBV6-5, the J call TRBJ1-1, with 9 bases identical to TRBD1. Germline V gene data show CDR1 as MNHEY and CDR2 as SVGAGI. The CDR3 loop spans 15 amino acids. Trimming took 6 bases from V and 0 from J; bases not matched to a gene: 5. The CDR3 DNA follows: TGTGCCAGCAGAAGGGGACAGGGTATGAACACTGAAGCTTTCTTT. This translates into CASRRGQGMNTEAFF.

The rearrangement joins TRBV20-1 to TRBJ2-7, with D unresolved. The germline CDR1 and CDR2 sequences are DFQATT and SNEGSKA (reference sequence). Deletions cut 1 base from V and 7 bases from J, with 8 bases between. The CDR3 totals 11 residues. The CDR3 DNA is TGCAGTGCTAGAGCCCTGCGGGAGCAGTACTTC. Protein: CSARALREQYF.